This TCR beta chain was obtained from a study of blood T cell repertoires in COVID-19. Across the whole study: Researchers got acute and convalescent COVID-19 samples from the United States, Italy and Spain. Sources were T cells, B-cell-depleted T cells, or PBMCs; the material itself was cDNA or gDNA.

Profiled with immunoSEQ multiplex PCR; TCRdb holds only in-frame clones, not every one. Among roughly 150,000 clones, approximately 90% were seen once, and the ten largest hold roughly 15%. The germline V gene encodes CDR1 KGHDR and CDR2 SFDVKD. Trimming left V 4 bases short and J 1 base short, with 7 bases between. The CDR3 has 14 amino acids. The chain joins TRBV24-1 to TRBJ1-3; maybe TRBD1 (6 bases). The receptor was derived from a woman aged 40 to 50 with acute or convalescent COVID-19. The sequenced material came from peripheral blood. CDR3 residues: CATSDTGSGNTIYF. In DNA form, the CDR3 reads TGTGCCACCAGTGACACAGGGTCTGGAAACACCATATATTTT.